A selection of T cell receptor beta chains follows, all from one sample in a study of control samples from healthy donors and cancer patients. TCRdb keeps only in-frame clones here, not all; method: immunoSEQ multiplex PCR. The sample has about 95,000 clones; 88% are singletons. The sequencing input was blood. The receptor source for this set is a woman aged 70 to 79 in good health. Each CDR3 is given with its conserved first and last residue.

J gene: TRBJ2-5; CDR3 length: 16; V gene: TRBV3-1/TRBV3-2; CDR3 protein: CASSQASTVYQETQYF
J gene: TRBJ2-7; CDR3 length: 13; V gene: TRBV11-2; CDR3 protein: CASSLRVFYEQYF
J gene: TRBJ1-1; CDR3 length: 11; V gene: TRBV25-1; CDR3 protein: CASSGTVEAFF
J gene: TRBJ1-2; CDR3 length: 14; V gene: TRBV6-1; CDR3 protein: CASSDLQRNYGYTF
J gene: TRBJ1-5; CDR3 length: 15; V gene: TRBV19; CDR3 protein: CASSYDRASNQPQHF
J gene: TRBJ1-2; CDR3 length: 14; V gene: TRBV21-1; CDR3 protein: CASTKRQRSYGYTF
J gene: TRBJ2-2; CDR3 length: 16; V gene: TRBV6-4; CDR3 protein: CASSETSGRGSGELFF
J gene: TRBJ2-7; CDR3 length: 16; V gene: TRBV3-1/TRBV3-2; CDR3 protein: CASSRSGAGESDEQYF
J gene: TRBJ2-1; CDR3 length: 15; V gene: TRBV5-6; CDR3 protein: CASSPGLARGNEQFF
J gene: TRBJ1-1; CDR3 length: 16; V gene: TRBV4-1; CDR3 protein: CASSQGGGRGNTEAFF
J gene: TRBJ1-5; CDR3 length: 15; V gene: TRBV7-2; CDR3 protein: CASRERGGLNQPQHF
J gene: TRBJ2-3; CDR3 length: 15; V gene: TRBV5-4; CDR3 protein: CASSSSGRGSDTQYF
J gene: TRBJ2-7; CDR3 length: 16; V gene: TRBV7-2; CDR3 protein: CASSLAGTGGKHEQYF
J gene: TRBJ1-1; CDR3 length: 13; V gene: TRBV12-3/TRBV12-4; CDR3 protein: CASSWDRNTEAFF
J gene: TRBJ2-1; CDR3 length: 13; V gene: TRBV19; CDR3 protein: CASSLATNGGQFF
J gene: TRBJ1-2; CDR3 length: 12; V gene: TRBV28; CDR3 protein: CASSLAGYGYTF
J gene: TRBJ1-1; CDR3 length: 14; V gene: TRBV5-6; CDR3 protein: CASSPRGAGTEAFF
J gene: TRBJ1-6; CDR3 length: 14; V gene: TRBV7-8; CDR3 protein: CASGTTGDNSPLHF
J gene: TRBJ1-5; CDR3 length: 17; V gene: TRBV21-1; CDR3 protein: CASGYQELYQGYQPQHF
J gene: TRBJ1-2; CDR3 length: 13; V gene: TRBV10-3; CDR3 protein: CAISETLNYGYTF
J gene: TRBJ2-6; CDR3 length: 17; V gene: TRBV19; CDR3 protein: CASSPTGASSGANVLTF
J gene: TRBJ2-7; CDR3 length: 14; V gene: TRBV7-8; CDR3 protein: CAGQAAPPNMEQYF
J gene: TRBJ2-1; CDR3 length: 15; V gene: TRBV6-2/TRBV6-3; CDR3 protein: CASSPEVVGVDEQFF
J gene: TRBJ1-2; CDR3 length: 13; V gene: TRBV12-3/TRBV12-4; CDR3 protein: CASSGQGDYGYTF
J gene: TRBJ1-2; CDR3 length: 14; V gene: TRBV7-2; CDR3 protein: CASSLGAGAYGYTF
J gene: TRBJ1-3; CDR3 length: 15; V gene: TRBV7-7; CDR3 protein: CASSLGTSSGNTIYF
J gene: TRBJ1-5; CDR3 length: 18; V gene: TRBV2; CDR3 protein: CASSPTGTSLYSNQPQHF
J gene: TRBJ2-7; CDR3 length: 16; V gene: TRBV4-2; CDR3 protein: CASSQDVWDRSYEQYF
J gene: TRBJ1-5; CDR3 length: 15; V gene: TRBV6-5; CDR3 protein: CASSYSTVLRQPQHF
J gene: TRBJ2-5; CDR3 length: 15; V gene: TRBV18; CDR3 protein: CASSPNQGAGETQYF
J gene: TRBJ1-5; CDR3 length: 14; V gene: TRBV11-2; CDR3 protein: CASSLDDSNQPQHF
J gene: TRBJ1-6; CDR3 length: 15; V gene: TRBV16; CDR3 protein: CASSQFTGENSPLHF
J gene: TRBJ1-2; CDR3 length: 15; V gene: TRBV4-2; CDR3 protein: CASSQETGTSYGYTF
J gene: TRBJ2-1; CDR3 length: 13; V gene: TRBV5-1; CDR3 protein: CASSLGDYNEQFF
J gene: TRBJ1-1; CDR3 length: 13; V gene: TRBV12-3/TRBV12-4; CDR3 protein: CASSLGPNTEAFF
J gene: TRBJ2-3; CDR3 length: 20; V gene: TRBV6-2/TRBV6-3; CDR3 protein: CASSQPGLAVPGSRGDTQYF
J gene: TRBJ2-1; CDR3 length: 12; V gene: TRBV7-9; CDR3 protein: CASSLSSNEQFF
J gene: TRBJ2-5; CDR3 length: 16; V gene: TRBV9; CDR3 protein: CASSVGGRAGGETQYF
J gene: TRBJ2-2; CDR3 length: 18; V gene: TRBV13; CDR3 protein: CASSARTSGIYSTGELFF
J gene: TRBJ1-6; CDR3 length: 15; V gene: TRBV6-2/TRBV6-3; CDR3 protein: CASSDRSSYNSPLHF
J gene: TRBJ1-2; CDR3 length: 15; V gene: TRBV13; CDR3 protein: CASSSRTGSFYGYTF
J gene: TRBJ1-2; CDR3 length: 13; V gene: TRBV27; CDR3 protein: CASSWDRAYGYTF
J gene: TRBJ1-5; CDR3 length: 15; V gene: TRBV3-1/TRBV3-2; CDR3 protein: CASSQGGASNQPQHF
J gene: TRBJ1-5; CDR3 length: 13; V gene: TRBV12-3/TRBV12-4; CDR3 protein: CAAPMGVNQPQHF
J gene: TRBJ1-1; CDR3 length: 16; V gene: TRBV6-1; CDR3 protein: CASSESVTHMNTEAFF
J gene: TRBJ1-1; CDR3 length: 16; V gene: TRBV5-6; CDR3 protein: CASSLTTGGWYTEAFF
J gene: TRBJ2-3; CDR3 length: 14; V gene: TRBV13; CDR3 protein: CASSPQMGGGTQYF
J gene: TRBJ2-7; CDR3 length: 15; V gene: TRBV7-9; CDR3 protein: CASSLLAGESYEQYF
J gene: TRBJ1-2; CDR3 length: 15; V gene: TRBV5-6; CDR3 protein: CASSWERTPNYGYTF
J gene: TRBJ1-2; CDR3 length: 14; V gene: TRBV4-1; CDR3 protein: CASSQVTGNYGYTF
J gene: TRBJ1-2; CDR3 length: 17; V gene: TRBV11-2; CDR3 protein: CASSLGPRPGGNYGYTF
J gene: TRBJ1-2; CDR3 length: 14; V gene: TRBV10-3; CDR3 protein: CAISPAGGEYGYTF
J gene: TRBJ1-6; CDR3 length: 16; V gene: TRBV5-4; CDR3 protein: CASSLGPSNDNSPLHF
J gene: TRBJ2-1; CDR3 length: 11; V gene: TRBV5-5; CDR3 protein: CASSLWDEQFF
J gene: TRBJ1-1; CDR3 length: 13; V gene: TRBV18; CDR3 protein: CASSPPGKTEAFF
J gene: TRBJ1-1; CDR3 length: 14; V gene: TRBV6-6; CDR3 protein: CASSYPGQAFEAFF
J gene: TRBJ1-1; CDR3 length: 13; V gene: TRBV19; CDR3 protein: CASSIGPSAEAFF
J gene: TRBJ2-5; CDR3 length: 13; V gene: TRBV19; CDR3 protein: CASSINRGETQYF